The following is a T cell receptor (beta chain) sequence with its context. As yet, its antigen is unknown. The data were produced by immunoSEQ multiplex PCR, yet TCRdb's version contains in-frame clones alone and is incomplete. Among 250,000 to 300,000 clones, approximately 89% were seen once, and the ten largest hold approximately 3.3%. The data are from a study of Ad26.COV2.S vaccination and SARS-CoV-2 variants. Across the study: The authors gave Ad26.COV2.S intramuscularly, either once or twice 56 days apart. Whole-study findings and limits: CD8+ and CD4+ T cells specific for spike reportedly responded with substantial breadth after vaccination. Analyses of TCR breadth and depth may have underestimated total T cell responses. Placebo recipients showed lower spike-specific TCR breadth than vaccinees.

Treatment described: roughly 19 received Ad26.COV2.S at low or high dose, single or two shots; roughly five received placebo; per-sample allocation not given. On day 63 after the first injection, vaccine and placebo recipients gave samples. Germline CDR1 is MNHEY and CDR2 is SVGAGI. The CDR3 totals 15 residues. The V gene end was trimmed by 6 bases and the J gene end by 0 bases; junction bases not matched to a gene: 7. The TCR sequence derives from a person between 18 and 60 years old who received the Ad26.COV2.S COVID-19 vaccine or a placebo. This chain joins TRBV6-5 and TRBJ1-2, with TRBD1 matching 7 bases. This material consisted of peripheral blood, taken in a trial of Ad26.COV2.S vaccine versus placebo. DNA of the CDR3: TGTGCCAGCAGGAGGGGGGACAGCACTAACTATGGCTACACCTTC. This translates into CASRRGDSTNYGYTF.